One and the same sample provided the 16 T cell receptor beta chains below, sequenced in a study of blood T cell repertoires in COVID-19 (dated by TCRdb to 2020 to 2022). Libraries were constructed by the immunoSEQ multiplex PCR assay. TCRdb took over this immuneACCESS table, retaining in-frame rearrangements with V and J assigned. Such tables are incomplete; in checked studies, under half of the missing clones stem from an unresolved V gene, and the remainder is unexplained. The sample contains 100,000 to 120,000 clones, about 70% of them found a single time. Around 8% of the sample belongs to the ten largest clones. What was sequenced was peripheral blood. The receptors derive from a woman in her fifties or sixties with acute or convalescent COVID-19.

This clone was seen a handful of times. The chain combines TRBV6-2 or TRBV6-3 with TRBJ2-7; 7 nucleotides align to TRBD1. The germline V gene encodes CDR1 MNHEY and CDR2 SVGEGT. This CDR3 region has 15 residues. The V gene end was trimmed by 5 bases and the J gene end by 2 bases; junction bases not matched to a gene: 9. The DNA for the CDR3 is TGTGCCAGCAGTCTAACGCGGACAGGTACCTACGAGCAGTACTTC. Translating gives CASSLTRTGTYEQYF.

The rearrangement links TRBV7-6 to TRBJ1-2, with 9 bases lining up with TRBD1. Germline values: CDR1 SGHVS, CDR2 FNYEAQ. CDR3 length: 14 residues. J was trimmed by 5 bases and V by 5 bases; bases with no gene match: 6. CDR3 bases: TGTGCCAGCAGCACAGGGGGCTTTGGGTATGGCTACACCTTC. Translation: CASSTGGFGYGYTF.

This clone appeared once. The chain carries TRBV9 and TRBJ1-6; D unclear. Germline loops: CDR1 SGDLS, CDR2 YYNGEE. CDR3 length: 14 residues. V was cut by 0 bases and J by 5 bases, with 6 bases left in between. Written as DNA, the CDR3 is TGTGCCAGCAGCGTAGCGGGAAATAATTCACCCCTCCACTTT. It encodes CASSVAGNNSPLHF.

This chain uses TRBV9 with TRBJ2-2, with 9 bases that match TRBD2. CDR1 is SGDLS, CDR2 YYNGEE, per germline. Losses at the gene ends were 3 bases for V and 3 bases for J; bases not matched to a gene: 15. The CDR3 has 19 residues. This CDR3 reads CASSDQQAGGFWDTGELFF. CDR3 DNA sequence: TGTGCCAGCAGCGATCAGCAAGCGGGGGGTTTTTGGGACACCGGGGAGCTGTTTTTT.

V usage is TRBV19 and J usage is TRBJ1-6; 7 nucleotides match TRBD1. The CDR3 covers 15 residues. Germline CDR1 reads LNHDA; CDR2 reads SQIVND (reference sequence). J gave up 7 bases and V 4 bases, and 7 bases lay outside the gene matches. CDR3: CASSSTGVGNSPLHF. The DNA of the CDR3 is TGTGCCAGTAGTAGTACAGGGGTAGGAAATTCACCCCTCCACTTT.

This sequence joins TRBV7-2 and TRBJ2-7; TRBD2 aligns across 11 bases. J lost 4 bases, V lost 0 bases, and 5 bases had no gene match. The CDR3 length is 16 residues. Germline V gene data show CDR1 as SGHTA and CDR2 as FQGNSA. The CDR3 sequence is CASSLALAGGLYEQYF. DNA of the CDR3: TGTGCCAGCAGCTTAGCTCTAGCGGGGGGCCTGTACGAGCAGTACTTC.

This rearrangement joins TRBV28 to TRBJ1-4; D possibly corresponds to TRBD1 (6 bases). This CDR3 is built from 14 residues. Trimming took off 5 bases at V and 1 base at J, with 8 bases between the two ends. CDR1 MDHEN and CDR2 SYDVKM come from the germline V gene. CDR3 coding DNA: TGTGCCAGCAGTCAAGGGGGAACTAATGAAAAACTGTTTTTT. Encoded protein: CASSQGGTNEKLFF.

This clone appeared a few times. The chain has TRBV28 and TRBJ1-1; no reliable D call. The germline V and J ends were trimmed by 2 bases and 8 bases, with 12 bases remaining between them. The CDR3 consists of 13 residues. Germline V gene lookup returns CDR1 MDHEN and CDR2 SYDVKM. CDR3 protein: CASSLLSPREAFF. The CDR3 nucleotides read TGTGCCAGCAGTTTACTGTCGCCCAGAGAAGCTTTCTTT.

CDR3 sequence (DNA): TGTGCCAGCAGTTACTCGGTTACCGGGACAGCGAACACTGAAGCTTTCTTT. Encoded protein: CASSYSVTGTANTEAFF. The V call is TRBV6-2 or TRBV6-3, the J call TRBJ1-1; 7 bases fit TRBD1. The V and J ends lost 0 bases and 1 base, in that order; junction bases with no gene match: 8. The germline CDR1 and CDR2 sequences are MNHEY and SVGEGT. The length of the CDR3 is 17 residues.

This clone was seen repeatedly, ten times or more. The chain combines TRBV7-2 with TRBJ1-1; no clear D gene. The CDR3 runs to 12 residues. Germline lookup yields CDR1 SGHTA and CDR2 FQGNSA. V lost 3 bases, J lost 4 bases, and 6 bases lay in between. The chain's CDR3 is CASSFEGTEAFF. The CDR3 bases are TGTGCCAGCAGCTTTGAGGGCACTGAAGCTTTCTTT. The variable domain in full, completed from reference TRBV7-2 and TRBJ1-1, reads GAGVSQSPSNKVTEKGKDVELRCDPISGHTALYWYRQSLGQGLEFLIYFQGNSAPDKSGLPSDRFSAERTGGSVSTLTIQRTQQEDSAVYLCASSFEGTEAFFGQGTRLTVV.

The gene calls are TRBV28 and TRBJ1-6, with 9 positions matching TRBD1. CDR1 MDHEN and CDR2 SYDVKM come from the germline V gene. The CDR3 has 15 residues. V shed 6 bases and J 8 bases; nucleotides not matched to a gene: 8. CDR3 loop: CASRTGQGGYSPLHF. The CDR3 coding sequence is TGTGCCAGCAGGACGGGACAGGGAGGTTATTCACCCCTCCACTTT.

J is TRBJ2-3 and V is TRBV28; tentative D call: TRBD1 (6 bases). The CDR3 has 15 amino acids. V dropped 6 bases and J dropped 0 bases, with 13 bases sitting between them. Looked up from germline, CDR1 is MDHEN and CDR2 is SYDVKM. The CDR3 DNA reads TGTGCCAGCAGGCCCCGGACAGCTAGCACAGATACGCAGTATTTT. It is translated as CASRPRTASTDTQYF.

The rearrangement joins TRBV18 to TRBJ1-1; 9 bases are a match to TRBD1. This CDR3 comprises 12 residues. V lost 6 bases, J lost 9 bases, and 5 bases stayed unmatched. CDR1 KGHSH and CDR2 LQKENI come from the germline V gene. The chain's CDR3 is CASSTDRGKAFF. The DNA of the CDR3 is TGTGCCAGCTCGACGGACAGGGGAAAAGCTTTCTTT. Full variable domain (missing parts from reference TRBV18 and TRBJ1-1): NAGVMQNPRHLVRRRGQEARLRCSPMKGHSHVYWYRQLPEEGLKFMVYLQKENIIDESGMPKERFSAEFPKEGPSILRIQQVVRGDSAAYFCASSTDRGKAFFGQGTRLTVV.

This rearrangement joins TRBV2 to TRBJ1-5; D remains ambiguous. CDR1 is SNHLY and CDR2 is FYNNEI in the germline V gene. Trimming pared 4 bases from V and 7 bases from J, leaving 14 bases between. The CDR3 is 14 amino acids. The CDR3 loop is CASSVEAVGQPQHF. The CDR3 bases are TGTGCCAGCAGTGTCGAGGCAGTAGGACAGCCCCAGCATTTT. The full variable domain, with the rest looked up from reference TRBV2 and TRBJ1-5, is EPEVTQTPSHQVTQMGQEVILRCVPISNHLYFYWYRQILGQKVEFLVSFYNNEISEKSEIFDDQFSVERPDGSNFTLKIRSTKLEDSAMYFCASSVEAVGQPQHFGDGTRLSIL.

J is TRBJ1-1 and V is TRBV11-2; 9 bases match TRBD1. The CDR3 is made up of 15 amino acids. Germline CDR1 SGHAT, CDR2 FQNNGV. V gave up 5 bases and J gave up 4 bases; unmatched junction bases: 8. This CDR3 is CASSPRDRAGTEAFF. The DNA of the CDR3 is TGTGCCAGCAGCCCCAGGGACAGGGCTGGCACTGAAGCTTTCTTT.

The chain has TRBV3-1 (or the pseudogene TRBV3-2) and TRBJ2-7; TRBD1 matches at 11 bases. The germline CDR1 and CDR2 sequences are LGHDT and YNNKEL (reference sequence). V lost 4 bases and J lost 4; bases outside the gene matches: 3. This CDR3 is 14 amino acids long. The CDR3 region has the DNA TGTGCCAGCAGCCTAGGGACAGGGGGATACGAGCAGTACTTC. Its translation: CASSLGTGGYEQYF.